The entry that follows covers one TCR beta chain sequence. This entry is derived from a study of tumor-infiltrating lymphocytes in oesophageal squamous cell carcinoma. The CDR3 sequence is 15 residues long. Trimming removed 5 bases at V and 5 bases at J, with 16 bases between. Germline-derived CDR1 and CDR2 are LGHDT and YNNKEL (reference sequence). TCRdb used MiXCR to reprocess the PCR reads, holding one entry per CDR3 protein. The sample comprises under 20,000 distinct CDR3 sequences, approximately 46% of which are singletons, and 33% rests with the top ten. The sequencing input was normal esophageal tissue next to the tumor. The receptor comes from a female donor with esophageal squamous cell carcinoma. The chain links TRBV3-1 to TRBJ1-5; weak D call: TRBD1 (5 bases). The CDR3 protein is CASSSRQLEDQPQHF. The CDR3 DNA sequence: TGTGCCAGCAGCTCAAGACAGTTGGAGGATCAGCCCCAGCATTTT.